The entry below describes one T cell receptor beta chain. This entry comes from a study of beta chain features in type 1 diabetes. The CDR3 length is 14 residues. Germline V gene data show CDR1 as LNHDA and CDR2 as SQIVND (reference sequence). The trim removed 7 bases at V and 4 bases at J, leaving 6 bases unmatched. The authors reverse transcribed all of the isolated RNA, so sequencing captured expressed TCRB transcripts. Generated by immunoSEQ multiplex PCR, the TCRdb table keeps only in-frame clones and is missing some. This repertoire shows about 900,000 clones, roughly 16% found once; its top ten account for 0.02% to 0.03%.

The source is a woman between 18 and 29 years old in good health. Sequencing was performed on naive CD4+ T cells from blood. The rearrangement joins TRBV19 to TRBJ2-1; 8 nucleotides line up with TRBD2. The CDR3 DNA is TGTGCCAGTAACCCTACTAGCGGTTACAATGAGCAGTTCTTC. Amino acids: CASNPTSGYNEQFF.